The clone carrying this TCR beta chain appeared once. Its antigen is not known. V was pared by 0 bases and J by 7 bases, with 8 bases of the junction left unmatched. This CDR3 is 16 amino acids long. CDR1 and CDR2 (germline): SGHRS, YFSETQ. Carried by the TCR beta cDNA libraries were unique molecular identifiers. Each sample of about 0.9 to 10 million input T cells yielded roughly 500,000 cDNA molecules, so each molecule approximated one T cell. TCRdb re-called the PCR reads with MiXCR, one entry per CDR3 protein. The table records around 700,000 distinct CDR3 sequences, over 45% of them present only once. These data originate in a study of post-analysis software for immune sequencing data. As for the study in general: Disease trajectories encompassed relapsing-remitting, secondary progressive and progressive-relapsing multiple sclerosis. Study-wide points: Those with multiple sclerosis, the patient group, showed significantly lower normalized Chao1 diversity than controls. Samples sharing a preparation batch grouped tightly together when assessed by F measure. In patients, TRBV5-6, TRBV5-1 and TRBV20-1 belonged to 4 or 5 TRBV segments found more frequently than in controls.

Specimen: blood. The rearrangement joins TRBV5-1 to TRBJ2-3, with 10 bases matching TRBD2. The TCR comes from a girl under 10 years old with multiple sclerosis. For the CDR3, the DNA is TGCGCCAGCAGCTTGGTGGTAGCGGGGGGCACTAATACGCAGTATTTT. Its protein is CASSLVVAGGTNTQYF.